This T cell receptor beta chain was retrieved from a study of blood T cell repertoires in COVID-19. Study details: Samples of COVID-19 (acute and convalescent) were obtained from the United States, Italy and Spain. T cells, B-cell-depleted T cells, or PBMCs supplied cDNA or gDNA.

Study processing details: The authors estimated nucleated cell counts from reference gene primer amplification. Generated by immunoSEQ multiplex PCR, the TCRdb table keeps only in-frame clones and is missing some. That table is the source of V, J and clone size, and D and trimming were worked out from the DNA. This table has 270,000 or so clones, roughly 84% appearing once. Losses at the gene ends were 4 bases for V and 2 bases for J; bases not matched to a gene: 7. The CDR3 has 15 amino acids. In germline, CDR1 is MNHEY, CDR2 SVGAGI. The chain uses TRBV6-5 and TRBJ2-7; TRBD1 aligns across 8 bases. The material sequenced was peripheral blood. The receptor was isolated from a woman aged 18-35 years with acute or convalescent COVID-19. CDR3 residues: CASSSGQGLTYEQYF. In DNA, the CDR3 is TGTGCCAGCAGTTCCGGACAGGGTTTAACCTACGAGCAGTACTTC.